What follows is one T cell receptor beta chain and its context. The trim removed 4 bases at V and 4 bases at J, leaving 6 bases unmatched. CDR3 length: 15 residues. The V gene's germline CDR1 is LGHNA and CDR2 YSLEER. The data were taken from a study of identical twins. From the 5' RACE reads, TCRdb called clonotypes with MiXCR, one entry per CDR3 protein. The sample holds 200,000 to 300,000 distinct CDR3 sequences, about 10% seen once. The sequenced sample consisted of memory T cells sorted from blood. This chain uses TRBV4-3 with TRBJ2-3; TRBD1 matches at 9 bases. The clonotype comes from a man over 45 in good health. The CDR3 DNA reads as TGCGCCAGCAGCCTCACAGGGGGCGGCCCAGATACGCAGTATTTT. Its translation: CASSLTGGGPDTQYF.